Sequencing of this T cell receptor beta chain was carried out in a study of OX40 agonist ivuxolimab in advanced cancers. Data came from immunoSEQ multiplex PCR; TCRdb stores just in-frame clones and leaves some out. Here the sample spans about 46,000 clones, roughly 90% being singletons. V lost 6 bases and J 2 bases, leaving 13 bases between the germline ends. Per the germline V gene, CDR1 is MDHEN and CDR2 is SYDVKM. The CDR3 runs 15 residues. Source: CD4+ or CD8+ T cells sorted from blood, taken in a trial of the OX40 agonist ivuxolimab. The gene calls are TRBV28 and TRBJ2-2; possibly TRBD2 for D (7 bases). This clonotype was obtained from an adult with an advanced solid tumor such as melanoma, head and neck, liver or kidney cancer. CDR3: CASSIGGANTGELFF. In DNA, the CDR3 is TGTGCCAGCAGCATAGGGGGGGCCAACACCGGGGAGCTGTTTTTT.